These T cell receptor beta chains were read from a single sample in a study of regulatory T cells in long-lasting Graves disease. From the multiplex PCR reads, TCRdb called clonotypes with MiXCR, one entry per CDR3 protein. The sample comprises about 460,000 distinct CDR3 sequences, around 15% of which are singletons, and roughly 18% rests with the top ten. These same records also appear under a second study, on T cells in Graves' hyperthyroidism and ophthalmopathy.

The sample here was peripheral blood mononuclear cells (PBMCs), taken at new diagnosis, from a patient treated with antithyroid drugs. Every receptor here comes from a woman aged 50 to 65 with Graves disease. Both conserved end residues are part of each CDR3. Each record gives: J gene, clone size, V gene, CDR3 protein. Clone size appears in some rows only: once, few, many, or a class for an expanded clone.

TRBJ1-3	few	TRBV19	CASIHVGGNTIYF
TRBJ1-6	.	TRBV4-1	CASSRKYEGGNGSPLHF
TRBJ2-3	.	TRBV7-9	CASSLALGTSGRAIGVFTDTQYF
TRBJ1-6	few	TRBV6-1	CASSEAWATISSLHF
TRBJ1-1	many	TRBV2	CASSELGILNTEAFF
TRBJ2-1	.	TRBV11-2	CASSPASDRGNYNEQFF
TRBJ2-5	many	TRBV29-1	CSVQGDRFQETQYF
TRBJ2-5	many	TRBV13	CASSVDRAETQYF
TRBJ2-1	.	TRBV11-2	CASKPARTSLHGGNEQFF
TRBJ2-1	.	TRBV28	CATAQGGGLYNEQFF
TRBJ1-4	many	TRBV28	CASSLVGRPTNEKLFF
TRBJ2-7	many	TRBV20-1	CSARFSGRAYEQYF
TRBJ2-1	few	TRBV4-1	CASSQDRALSEQFF
TRBJ2-7	many	TRBV11-2	CASRGGDKLYEQYF
TRBJ2-3	.	TRBV5-5	CASDAPGTGWTDTQYF
TRBJ1-1	.	TRBV7-9	CASRLPMGRANTEAFF
TRBJ2-5	few	TRBV20-1	CSARGPDREILGQETQYF
TRBJ2-1	many	TRBV10-3	CAISESDRRGNEQFF
TRBJ2-1	few	TRBV7-2	CASSFERGSYNEQFF
TRBJ1-5	few	TRBV28	CASSLRQGLNRPQHF
TRBJ2-4	many	TRBV18	CASSPELAKNIQYF
TRBJ1-4	many	TRBV3-1	CASSRQTDREAEKLFF
TRBJ1-2	many	TRBV5-5	CASSLGTGGYTF
TRBJ1-1	many	TRBV2	CASRLLEFMNTEAFF
TRBJ2-2	.	TRBV6-9	CASSYETSGRNGELFF
TRBJ2-1	many	TRBV28	CASSLDSNSGQQFF
TRBJ2-5	many	TRBV20-1	CSARDRNQETQYF
TRBJ2-7	many	TRBV13	CASSSRLLAGGGHEQYF
TRBJ2-7	many	TRBV9	CASSVGRDSYEQYF
TRBJ1-1	many	TRBV2	CASSERQGHTEAFF
.	few	TRBV20-1	CSARDPGTRMREQYF
TRBJ2-7	.	TRBV5-5	CASSRGTVYEQYF
TRBJ2-7	.	TRBV5-5	CASTLSGLAGPEQYF
TRBJ2-5	many	TRBV6-2/TRBV6-3	CASSGLVEETQYF
TRBJ2-3	many	TRBV2	CASGVYHPGQGQYTQYF
TRBJ2-1	.	TRBV7-3	CASSPGGLASYNEQFF